This TCR beta chain is drawn from a study of shared clonotypes between healthy human individuals. Study-wide results and caveats: Sampling was confined to blood; repertoires within tissues likely differ.

Samples underwent the assay at deep level. Sequencing was performed with immunoSEQ multiplex PCR; in TCRdb, only in-frame clones are kept and a portion is missing. The sample lists more than 500,000 clones; approximately 95% were seen once. In regard to this clone: Antigen: not known.

The CDR3 is 12 amino acids. V was trimmed by 2 bases and J by 6 bases, leaving 5 bases between them. CDR1 SGHAT and CDR2 FQNNGV come from the germline V gene. The naive CD8 population came from CD45RO-negative cells selected for CCR7, without terminally differentiated effector memory CD45RA+ cells. The sequencing input was naive CD8+ T cells sorted from blood. The receptor was derived from a woman aged 25 to 39 in good health. The chain recombines TRBV11-2 with TRBJ1-3; D is unclear. The CDR3 protein is CASSLNSNTIYF. The CDR3 coding sequence is TGTGCCAGCAGCTTAAACTCAAACACCATATATTTT.